This T cell receptor beta chain was sequenced during a study of blood T cell repertoires in COVID-19. The repertoire was sequenced with immunoSEQ multiplex PCR; TCRdb's copy has only in-frame clones and lacks some. This table holds about 240,000 clones, around 79% found once. Trimming stripped 6 bases from V and 5 bases from J, with 8 bases between. The CDR3 is 12 amino acids. Per the germline V gene, CDR1 is SNHLY and CDR2 is FYNNEI. The sequenced sample was peripheral blood. The rearrangement uses TRBV2 and TRBJ1-5, with TRBD1 as a possible D gene (5 bases). The TCR originated in a woman older than 75 with acute or convalescent COVID-19. The CDR3 DNA sequence: TGTGCCAGCAGGGGGGGGGATCAGCCCCAGCATTTT. Translated, it gives CASRGGDQPQHF.